This T cell receptor beta chain was profiled in a study of T cells in Graves' hyperthyroidism and ophthalmopathy. TCR beta CDR3 regions were amplified from RNA transcripts. Initially, a first-round RT-PCR of the TCR CDR3 employed the HTBI primer set. TCRdb ran MiXCR on the multiplex PCR reads and lists one entry per CDR3 protein. In the table there are around 580,000 distinct CDR3 sequences, over 15% of which are singletons. The length of the CDR3 is 14 residues. Germline-derived CDR1 and CDR2 are SGHRS and YFSETQ. V was clipped by 4 bases and J by 7 bases, with 18 bases between them. This receptor was identified in a woman in her late teens or twenties with Graves' hyperthyroidism. The sample taken for sequencing was blood. The V gene is TRBV5-1, the J gene TRBJ2-7; possibly TRBD1 or TRBD2 for D (5 bases each). CDR3 nucleotide sequence: TGCGCCAGCAGCCTGAGAGGGGAGTGGATTGAGCAGTACTTC. Amino acids: CASSLRGEWIEQYF.